Listed here is a single T cell receptor (beta chain). This specimen belongs to a study of blood T cell repertoires in COVID-19. Study in general: Acute and convalescent COVID-19 specimens originated in the United States, Italy and Spain. The analysed material was cDNA or gDNA that came from T cells, B-cell-depleted T cells, or PBMCs.

This CDR3 region has 15 residues. Germline loops: CDR1 LGHDT, CDR2 YNNKEL (reference sequence). Trimming removed 4 bases at V and 0 bases at J, with 11 bases between. Methods used by the authors: Amplification of reference gene primers was used by the study to estimate nucleated cell counts. Sequencing was performed with immunoSEQ multiplex PCR; in TCRdb, only in-frame clones are kept and a portion is missing. V, J and clone size are taken as reported in that table, and D and trimming were inferred from the DNA itself. The table lists 250,000 to 300,000 clones, about nine tenths of them singletons. Sequenced material: peripheral blood. The sequence was obtained from a woman in her 50s who had recovered from COVID-19. The chain recombines TRBV3-1 (or the pseudogene TRBV3-2) with TRBJ2-3; tentative D call: TRBD1 (6 bases). The CDR3 region has the DNA TGTGCCAGCAGCCCCCGGGACATAAGCACAGATACGCAGTATTTT. It encodes CASSPRDISTDTQYF.